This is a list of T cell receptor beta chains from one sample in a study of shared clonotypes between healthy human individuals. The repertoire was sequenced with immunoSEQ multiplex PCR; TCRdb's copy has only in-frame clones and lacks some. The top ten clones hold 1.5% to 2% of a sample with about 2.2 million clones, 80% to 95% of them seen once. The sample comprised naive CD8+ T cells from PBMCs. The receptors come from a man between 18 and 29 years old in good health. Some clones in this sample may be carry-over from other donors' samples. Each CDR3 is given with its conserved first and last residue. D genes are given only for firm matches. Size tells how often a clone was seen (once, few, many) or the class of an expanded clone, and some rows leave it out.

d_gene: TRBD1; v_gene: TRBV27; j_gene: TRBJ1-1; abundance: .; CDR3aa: CASSLLWDRGGGTEAFF; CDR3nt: TGTGCCAGCAGTTTATTGTGGGACAGGGGAGGGGGCACTGAAGCTTTCTTT
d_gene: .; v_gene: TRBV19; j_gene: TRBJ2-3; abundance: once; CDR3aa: CASSGTLALRTDTQYF; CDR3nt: TGTGCCAGTAGTGGGACTTTGGCGCTCCGCACAGATACGCAGTATTTT
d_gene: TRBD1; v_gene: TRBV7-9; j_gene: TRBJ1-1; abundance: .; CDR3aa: CASSPRTGENSPAFF; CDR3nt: TGTGCCAGCAGCCCTCGGACAGGGGAGAACTCGCCAGCTTTCTTT
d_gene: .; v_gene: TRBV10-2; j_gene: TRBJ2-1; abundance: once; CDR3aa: CASSDSFLYSNEQFF; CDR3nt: TGCGCCAGCAGTGACAGCTTTCTTTATTCCAATGAGCAGTTCTTC
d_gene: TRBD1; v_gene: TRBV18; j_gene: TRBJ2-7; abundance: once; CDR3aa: CASSPRLGTGDYTSYEQYF; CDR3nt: TGTGCCAGCTCACCACGCCTTGGGACAGGGGATTACACCTCCTACGAGCAGTACTTC
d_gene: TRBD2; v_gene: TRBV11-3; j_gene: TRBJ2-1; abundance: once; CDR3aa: CASSFSGVNNEQFF; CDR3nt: TGTGCCAGCAGCTTTAGCGGGGTGAACAATGAGCAGTTCTTC
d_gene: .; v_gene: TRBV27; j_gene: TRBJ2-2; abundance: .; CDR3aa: CASNSKTGFSTGELFF; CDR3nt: TGTGCCAGCAATTCGAAGACAGGTTTTAGCACCGGGGAGCTGTTTTTT
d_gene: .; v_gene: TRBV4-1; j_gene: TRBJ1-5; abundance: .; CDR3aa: CASSSRDGQPQHF; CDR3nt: TGCGCCAGCAGCTCCAGGGATGGTCAGCCCCAGCATTTT
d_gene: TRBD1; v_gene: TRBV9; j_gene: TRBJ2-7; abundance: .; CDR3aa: CASSAGGTGDYEQYF; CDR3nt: TGTGCCAGCAGCGCTGGGGGGACAGGGGACTACGAGCAGTACTTC
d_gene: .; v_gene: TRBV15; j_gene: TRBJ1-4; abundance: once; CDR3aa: CATSRGEATNEKLFF; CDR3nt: TGTGCCACCAGCAGAGGGGAGGCAACTAATGAAAAACTGTTTTTT
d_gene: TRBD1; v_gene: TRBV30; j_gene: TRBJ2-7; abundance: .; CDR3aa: CAWSVGTGSYEQYF; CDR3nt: TGTGCCTGGAGTGTGGGGACAGGGTCCTACGAGCAGTACTTC
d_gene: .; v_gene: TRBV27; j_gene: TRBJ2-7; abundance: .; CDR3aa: CASSLGRGTAYEQYF; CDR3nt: TGTGCCAGCAGTTTAGGGAGAGGGACTGCCTACGAGCAGTACTTC
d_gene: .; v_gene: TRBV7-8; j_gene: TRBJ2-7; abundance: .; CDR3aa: CASSKTSGVREQYF; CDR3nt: TGTGCCAGCAGCAAGACGTCAGGGGTGCGCGAGCAGTACTTC